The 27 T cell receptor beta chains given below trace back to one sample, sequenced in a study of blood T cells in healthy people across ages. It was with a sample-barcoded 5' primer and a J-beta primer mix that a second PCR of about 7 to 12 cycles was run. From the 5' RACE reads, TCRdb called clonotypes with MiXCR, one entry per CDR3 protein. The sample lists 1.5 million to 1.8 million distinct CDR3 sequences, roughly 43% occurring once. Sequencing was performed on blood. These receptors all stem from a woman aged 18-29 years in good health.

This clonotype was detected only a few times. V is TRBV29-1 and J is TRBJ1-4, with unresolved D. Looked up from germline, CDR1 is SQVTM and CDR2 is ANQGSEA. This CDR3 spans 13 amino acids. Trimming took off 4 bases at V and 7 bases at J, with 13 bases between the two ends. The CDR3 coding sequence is TGCAGCGTTGCAATGCCCCAAGCTGAAAAACTGTTTTTT. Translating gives CSVAMPQAEKLFF.

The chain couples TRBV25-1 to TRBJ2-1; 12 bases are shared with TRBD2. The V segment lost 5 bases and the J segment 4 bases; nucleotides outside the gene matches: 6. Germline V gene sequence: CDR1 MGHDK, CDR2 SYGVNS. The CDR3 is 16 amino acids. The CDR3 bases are TGTGCCAGCAGTCACCAGACTAGCGGGGGTTACAATGAGCAGTTCTTC. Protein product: CASSHQTSGGYNEQFF.

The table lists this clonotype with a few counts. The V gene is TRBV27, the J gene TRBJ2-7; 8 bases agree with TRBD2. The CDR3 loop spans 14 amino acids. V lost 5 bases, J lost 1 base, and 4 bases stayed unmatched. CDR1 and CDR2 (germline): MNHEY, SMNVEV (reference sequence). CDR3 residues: CASSKRERSYEQYF. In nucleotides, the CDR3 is TGTGCCAGCAGTAAGCGGGAGAGATCCTACGAGCAGTACTTC.

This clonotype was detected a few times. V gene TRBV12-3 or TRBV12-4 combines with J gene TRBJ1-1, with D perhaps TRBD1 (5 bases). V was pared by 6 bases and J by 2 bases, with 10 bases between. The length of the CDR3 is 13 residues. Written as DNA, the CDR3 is TGTGCCAGCAGGCTCAGGGACAACACTGAAGCTTTCTTT. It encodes CASRLRDNTEAFF.

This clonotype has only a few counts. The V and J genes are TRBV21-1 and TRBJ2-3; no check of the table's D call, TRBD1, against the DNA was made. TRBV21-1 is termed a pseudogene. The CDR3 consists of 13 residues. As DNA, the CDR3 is TGTGCCAGCGCCACAGGGATCACAGATACGCAGTATTTT. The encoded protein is CASATGITDTQYF.

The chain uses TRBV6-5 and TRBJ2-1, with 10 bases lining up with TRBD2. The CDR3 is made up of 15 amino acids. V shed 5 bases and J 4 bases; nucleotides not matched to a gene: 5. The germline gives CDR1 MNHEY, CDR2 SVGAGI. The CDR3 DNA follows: TGTGCCAGCAGTCACGCTAGCGGGAGTTACAATGAGCAGTTCTTC. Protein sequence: CASSHASGSYNEQFF.

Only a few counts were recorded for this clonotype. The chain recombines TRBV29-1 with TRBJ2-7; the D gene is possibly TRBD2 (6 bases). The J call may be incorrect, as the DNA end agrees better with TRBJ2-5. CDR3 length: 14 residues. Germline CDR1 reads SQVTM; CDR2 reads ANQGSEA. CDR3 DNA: TGCAGCGTTGACCCTTTAGGTGGAGGGGAGACCCAGTACTTC. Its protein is CSVDPLGGGETQYF.

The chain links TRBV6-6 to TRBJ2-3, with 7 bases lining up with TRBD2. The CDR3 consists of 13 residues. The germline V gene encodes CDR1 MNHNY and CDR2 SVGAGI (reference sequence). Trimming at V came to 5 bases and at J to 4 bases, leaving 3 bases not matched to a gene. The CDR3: CASSNGGSDTQYF. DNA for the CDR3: TGTGCCAGCAGTAACGGGGGGTCAGATACGCAGTATTTT.

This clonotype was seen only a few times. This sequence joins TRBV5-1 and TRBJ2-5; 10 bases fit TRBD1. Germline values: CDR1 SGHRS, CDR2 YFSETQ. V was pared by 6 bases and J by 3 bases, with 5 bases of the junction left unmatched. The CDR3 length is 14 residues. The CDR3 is CASNSGTGEETQYF. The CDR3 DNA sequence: TGCGCCAGCAACTCCGGGACAGGGGAAGAGACCCAGTACTTC.

The CDR3 bases are TGCAGCGGGCTAAGCGGGAGGGCCGGGAATGAGCAGTTCTTC. It encodes CSGLSGRAGNEQFF. The genes are TRBV29-1 and TRBJ2-1, with 10 bases fitting TRBD2. CDR3 length equals 14 residues. Germline V gene data show CDR1 as SQVTM and CDR2 as ANQGSEA. V shed 7 bases, J shed 7 bases, and the junction held 10 bases outside the gene matches.

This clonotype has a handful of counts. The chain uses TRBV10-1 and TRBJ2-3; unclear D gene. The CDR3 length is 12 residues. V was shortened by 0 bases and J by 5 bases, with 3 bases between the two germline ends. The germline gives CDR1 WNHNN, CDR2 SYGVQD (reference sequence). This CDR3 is CASSESQDTQYF. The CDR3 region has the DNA TGCGCCAGCAGTGAGTCGCAAGATACGCAGTATTTT.

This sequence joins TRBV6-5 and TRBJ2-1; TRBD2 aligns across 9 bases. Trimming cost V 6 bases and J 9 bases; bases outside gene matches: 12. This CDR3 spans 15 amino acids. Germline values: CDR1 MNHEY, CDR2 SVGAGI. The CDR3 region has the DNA TGTGCCAGCAGCTGGGGACTAGCAGGAGCGATTGAGCAGTTCTTC. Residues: CASSWGLAGAIEQFF.

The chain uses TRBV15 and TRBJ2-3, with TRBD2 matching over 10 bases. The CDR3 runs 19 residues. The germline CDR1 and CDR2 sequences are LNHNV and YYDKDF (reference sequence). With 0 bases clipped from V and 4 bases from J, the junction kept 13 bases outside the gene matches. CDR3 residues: CATSRDVQRGGLRADTQYF. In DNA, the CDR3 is TGTGCCACCAGCAGAGATGTCCAGCGGGGGGGCCTAAGGGCAGATACGCAGTATTTT.

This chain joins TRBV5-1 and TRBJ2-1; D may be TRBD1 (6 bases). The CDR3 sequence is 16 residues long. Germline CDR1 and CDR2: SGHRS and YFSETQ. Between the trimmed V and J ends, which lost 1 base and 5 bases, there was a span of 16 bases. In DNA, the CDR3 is TGCGCCAGCAGCTTGACAGGGTACGGGTCGAACAATGAGCAGTTCTTC. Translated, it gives CASSLTGYGSNNEQFF.

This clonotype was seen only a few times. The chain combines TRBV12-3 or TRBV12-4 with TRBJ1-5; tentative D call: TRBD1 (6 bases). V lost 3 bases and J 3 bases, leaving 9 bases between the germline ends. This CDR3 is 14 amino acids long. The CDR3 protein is CASSFGQLNQPQHF. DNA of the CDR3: TGTGCCAGCAGTTTTGGACAGCTCAATCAGCCCCAGCATTTT.

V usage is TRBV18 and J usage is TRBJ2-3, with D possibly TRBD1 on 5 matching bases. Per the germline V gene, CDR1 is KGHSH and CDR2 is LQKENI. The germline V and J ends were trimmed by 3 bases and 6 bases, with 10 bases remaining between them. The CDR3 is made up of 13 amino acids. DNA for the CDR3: TGTGCCAGCTCACCCCACAGGTCGGATACGCAGTATTTT. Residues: CASSPHRSDTQYF. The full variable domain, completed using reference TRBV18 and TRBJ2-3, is NAGVMQNPRHLVRRRGQEARLRCSPMKGHSHVYWYRQLPEEGLKFMVYLQKENIIDESGMPKERFSAEFPKEGPSILRIQQVVRGDSAAYFCASSPHRSDTQYFGPGTRLTVL.

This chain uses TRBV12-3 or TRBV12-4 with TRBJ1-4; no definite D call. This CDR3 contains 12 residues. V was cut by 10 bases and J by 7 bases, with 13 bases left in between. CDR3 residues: CATRTGGEKLFF. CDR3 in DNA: TGTGCCACCCGGACGGGCGGTGAAAAACTGTTTTTT.

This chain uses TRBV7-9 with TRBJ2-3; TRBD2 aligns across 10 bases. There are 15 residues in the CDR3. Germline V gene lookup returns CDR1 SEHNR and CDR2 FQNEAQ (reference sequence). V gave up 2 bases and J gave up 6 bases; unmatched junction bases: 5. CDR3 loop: CASSLSGGARDTQYF. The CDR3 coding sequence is TGTGCCAGCAGCTTAAGCGGGGGGGCCAGGGATACGCAGTATTTT.

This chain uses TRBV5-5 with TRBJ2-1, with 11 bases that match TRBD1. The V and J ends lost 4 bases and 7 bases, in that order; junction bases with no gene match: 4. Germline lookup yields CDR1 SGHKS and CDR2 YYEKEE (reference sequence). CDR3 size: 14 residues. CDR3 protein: CASSMGQGGNEQFF. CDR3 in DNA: TGTGCCAGCAGCATGGGACAGGGGGGTAATGAGCAGTTCTTC.

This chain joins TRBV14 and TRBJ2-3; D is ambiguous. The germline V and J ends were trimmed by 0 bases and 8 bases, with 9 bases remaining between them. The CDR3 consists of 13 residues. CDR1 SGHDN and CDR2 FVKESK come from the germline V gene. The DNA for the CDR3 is TGTGCCAGCAGCCAAGATTGGACGGGTACGCAGTATTTT. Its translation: CASSQDWTGTQYF.

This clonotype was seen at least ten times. Here the CDR3 reads CSVLPPDSGGDTQYF. DNA of the CDR3: TGCAGCGTCCTTCCCCCTGACTCTGGGGGGGATACGCAGTATTTT. The chain joins TRBV29-1 to TRBJ2-3, with D tentatively TRBD2 (6 bases). The CDR3 has 15 residues. Per germline, CDR1 SQVTM and CDR2 ANQGSEA. V dropped 6 bases and J dropped 6 bases, with 22 bases sitting between them.

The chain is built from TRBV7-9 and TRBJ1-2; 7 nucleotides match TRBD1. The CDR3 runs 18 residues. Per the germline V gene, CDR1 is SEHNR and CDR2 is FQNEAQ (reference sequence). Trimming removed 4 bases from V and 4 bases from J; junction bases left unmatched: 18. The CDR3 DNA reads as TGTGCCAGCAGCTCAGGGGGGGTGCCAGTGAGTTCACTCTATGGCTACACCTTC. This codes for CASSSGGVPVSSLYGYTF. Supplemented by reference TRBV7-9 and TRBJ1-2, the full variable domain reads DTGVSQNPRHKITKRGQNVTFRCDPISEHNRLYWYRQTLGQGPEFLTYFQNEAQLEKSRLLSDRFSAERPKGSFSTLEIQRTEQGDSAMYLCASSSGGVPVSSLYGYTFGSGTRLTVV.

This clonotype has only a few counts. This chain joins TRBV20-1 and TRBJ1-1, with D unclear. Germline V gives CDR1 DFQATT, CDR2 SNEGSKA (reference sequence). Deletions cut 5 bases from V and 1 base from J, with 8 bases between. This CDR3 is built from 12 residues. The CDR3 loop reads CSASRWNTEAFF. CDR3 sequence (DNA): TGCAGTGCTTCAAGATGGAACACTGAAGCTTTCTTT.

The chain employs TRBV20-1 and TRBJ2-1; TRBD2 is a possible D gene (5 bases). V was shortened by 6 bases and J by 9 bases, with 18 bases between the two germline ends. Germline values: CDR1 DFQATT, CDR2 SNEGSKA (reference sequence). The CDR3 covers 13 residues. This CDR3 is CSAPTLGLAEQFF. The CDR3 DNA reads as TGCAGTGCCCCAACCCTCGGACTTGCTGAGCAGTTCTTC.

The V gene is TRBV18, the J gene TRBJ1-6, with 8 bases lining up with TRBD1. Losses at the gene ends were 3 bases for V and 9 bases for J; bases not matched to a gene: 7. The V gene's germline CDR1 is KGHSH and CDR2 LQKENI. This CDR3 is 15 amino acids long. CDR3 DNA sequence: TGTGCCAGCTCACCTCTGCGGACAGGGTTTTCACCCCTCCACTTT. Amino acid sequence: CASSPLRTGFSPLHF.

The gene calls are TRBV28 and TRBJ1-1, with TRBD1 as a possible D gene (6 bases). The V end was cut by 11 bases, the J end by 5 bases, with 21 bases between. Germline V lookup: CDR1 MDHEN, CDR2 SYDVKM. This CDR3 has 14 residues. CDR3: CAAREGGEDTEAFF. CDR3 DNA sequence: TGTGCCGCCCGCGAGGGGGGTGAGGATACTGAAGCTTTCTTT.

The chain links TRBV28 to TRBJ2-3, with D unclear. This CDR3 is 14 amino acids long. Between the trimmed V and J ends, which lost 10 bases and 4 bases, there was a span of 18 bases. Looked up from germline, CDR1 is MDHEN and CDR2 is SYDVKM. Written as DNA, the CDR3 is TGTGCCAACTCGCCGTTTCGCAATGCAGATACGCAGTATTTT. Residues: CANSPFRNADTQYF. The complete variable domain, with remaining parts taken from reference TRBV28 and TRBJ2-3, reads DVKVTQSSRYLVKRTGEKVFLECVQDMDHENMFWYRQDPGLGLRLIYFSYDVKMKEKGDIPEGYSVSREKKERFSLILESASTNQTSMYLCANSPFRNADTQYFGPGTRLTVL.